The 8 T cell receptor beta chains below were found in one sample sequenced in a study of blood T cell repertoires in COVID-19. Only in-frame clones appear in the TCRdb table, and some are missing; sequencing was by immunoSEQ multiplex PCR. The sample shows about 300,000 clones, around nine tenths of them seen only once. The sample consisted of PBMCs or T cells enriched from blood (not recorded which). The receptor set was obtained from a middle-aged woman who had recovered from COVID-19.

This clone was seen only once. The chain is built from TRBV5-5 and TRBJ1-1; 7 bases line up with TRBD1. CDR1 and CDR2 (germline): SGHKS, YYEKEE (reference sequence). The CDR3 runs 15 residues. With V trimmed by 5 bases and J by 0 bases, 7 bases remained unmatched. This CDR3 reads CASSEGAPMNTEAFF. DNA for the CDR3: TGTGCCAGCAGTGAGGGGGCCCCTATGAACACTGAAGCTTTCTTT.

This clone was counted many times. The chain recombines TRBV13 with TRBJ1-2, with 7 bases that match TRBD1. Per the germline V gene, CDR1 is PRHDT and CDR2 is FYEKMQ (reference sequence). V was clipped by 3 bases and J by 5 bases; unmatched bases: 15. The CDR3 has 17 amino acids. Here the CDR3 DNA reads TGTGCCAGCAGCTTGAGAGGGGGCGCTATAGGAGGTTATGGCTACACCTTC. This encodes CASSLRGGAIGGYGYTF.

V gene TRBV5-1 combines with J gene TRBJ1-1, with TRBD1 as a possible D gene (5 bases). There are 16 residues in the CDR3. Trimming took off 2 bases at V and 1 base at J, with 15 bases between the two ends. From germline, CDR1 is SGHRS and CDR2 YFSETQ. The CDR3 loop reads CASSLPKGGANTEAFF. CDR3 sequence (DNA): TGCGCCAGCAGCTTACCAAAGGGAGGGGCGAACACTGAAGCTTTCTTT.

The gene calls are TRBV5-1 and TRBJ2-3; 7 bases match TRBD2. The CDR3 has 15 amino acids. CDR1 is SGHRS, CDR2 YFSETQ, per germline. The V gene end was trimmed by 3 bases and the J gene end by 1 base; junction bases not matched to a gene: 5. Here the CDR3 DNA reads TGCGCCAGCAGCTGGCAGGGAGGGGGCACAGATACGCAGTATTTT. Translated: CASSWQGGGTDTQYF.

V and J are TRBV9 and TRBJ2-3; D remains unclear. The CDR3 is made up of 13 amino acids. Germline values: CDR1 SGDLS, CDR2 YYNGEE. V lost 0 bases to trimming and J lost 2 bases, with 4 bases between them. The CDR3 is CASSVVNTDTQYF. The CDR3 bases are TGTGCCAGCAGCGTAGTAAACACAGATACGCAGTATTTT.

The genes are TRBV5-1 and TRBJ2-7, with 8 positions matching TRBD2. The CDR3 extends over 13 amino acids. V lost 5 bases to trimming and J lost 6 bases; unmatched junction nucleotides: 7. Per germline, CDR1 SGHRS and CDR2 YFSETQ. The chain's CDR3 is CASRSGGPGEQYF. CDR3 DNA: TGCGCCAGCAGATCGGGGGGGCCGGGCGAGCAGTACTTC.

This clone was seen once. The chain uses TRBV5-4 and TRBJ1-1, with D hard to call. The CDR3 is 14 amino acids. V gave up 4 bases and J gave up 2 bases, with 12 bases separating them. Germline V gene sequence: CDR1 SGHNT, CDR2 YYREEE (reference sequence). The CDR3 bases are TGTGCCAGCAGCGCCTCTTGGGCTAACACTGAAGCTTTCTTT. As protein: CASSASWANTEAFF.

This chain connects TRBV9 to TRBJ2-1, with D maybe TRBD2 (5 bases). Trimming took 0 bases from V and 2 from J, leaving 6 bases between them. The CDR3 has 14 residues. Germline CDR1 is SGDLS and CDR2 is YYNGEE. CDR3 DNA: TGTGCCAGCAGCGTAGCCGGGGCCTACAATGAGCAGTTCTTC. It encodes CASSVAGAYNEQFF.